This T cell receptor (beta chain) was sequenced in a study of human T cells and chemical hapten exposure. Study summary: Sensitization involved placing 2% DPC onto a 2 cm by 2 cm region of upper inner arm skin. The patients were mostly female; they had alopecia areata, totalis or universalis.

Specified time point: pre-sensitization, week 0. As for treatment: therapeutic diphenylcyclopropenone sensitization with weekly scalp DPC. V lost 8 bases, J lost 0 bases, and 11 bases lay in between. The CDR3 is made up of 13 amino acids. The germline V gene encodes CDR1 ENHRY and CDR2 SYGVKD. In TCRdb, the RACE reads were re-called with MiXCR into one record per CDR3 protein. The sample holds 150,000 to 200,000 distinct CDR3 sequences, 25% to 30% seen once. The gene calls are TRBV10-3 and TRBJ2-7; tentative D call: TRBD1 (5 bases). The material sequenced was whole blood, taken in connection with sensitization to the hapten diphenylcyclopropenone (DPC). The origin of this receptor is a woman under 40 with alopecia areata. Some clones in this sample may be carry-over from other donors' samples. CDR3 nucleotide sequence: TGTGCCATCGCCAGGGCACCCTCCTACGAGCAGTACTTC. Encoded protein: CAIARAPSYEQYF.